This T cell receptor beta chain was recovered during a study of blood T cell repertoires in COVID-19. Study-wide context: PBMCs, B-cell-depleted T cells, or T cells provided the cDNA or gDNA that made up the material.

Method: immunoSEQ multiplex PCR; TCRdb's copy keeps in-frame clones and lacks some. The data show around 200,000 clones, about 91% seen once. The sequence came from a young woman who had recovered from COVID-19. The sample consisted of PBMCs or T cells enriched from blood (not recorded which).

CDR3 loop: CSVLAGGLTWNEQFF. The CDR3 region has the DNA TGCAGCGTTTTGGCGGGAGGGCTTACTTGGAATGAGCAGTTCTTC. The chain couples TRBV29-1 to TRBJ2-1, with TRBD2 matching over 9 bases. The V segment lost 5 bases and the J segment 7 bases; nucleotides outside the gene matches: 12. Germline CDR1 is SQVTM and CDR2 is ANQGSEA. This CDR3 spans 15 amino acids.